The 27 T cell receptor beta chains reported below all come from one sample, sequenced in a study of T cells after yellow fever vaccination. TCRdb ran MiXCR on the 5' RACE reads and lists one entry per CDR3 protein. The sample yields about 580,000 distinct CDR3 sequences, roughly a sixth seen once. The sequencing here drew on PBMCs, taken 4 to 6 days after the first yellow fever vaccination. The receptors were sampled from a man between 18 and 35 years old who received the YFV17D yellow fever vaccine.

In the case of this clonotype: Sequence at one end of the junction differs from germline and may be a read error. The CDR3 loop is CARSNGTGYPEAKNIQYF. For the CDR3, the DNA is TGTGCCCGCAGCAACGGGACAGGGTATCCTGAGGCCAAAAACATTCAGTACTTC. The chain has TRBV12-3 or TRBV12-4 and TRBJ2-4; 9 nucleotides match TRBD1. The CDR3 sequence is 18 residues long.

There are many counts of this clonotype. The rearrangement links TRBV4-1 to TRBJ2-2, with D unresolved. Trimming shortened V by 4 bases and J by 1 base, and 13 bases separated the two germline ends. The germline V gene encodes CDR1 MGHRA and CDR2 YSYEKL. This CDR3 comprises 16 residues. In nucleotides, the CDR3 is TGCGCCAGCAGCCCACCAGGCCGAGGGAACACCGGGGAGCTGTTTTTT. This translates into CASSPPGRGNTGELFF.

V and J are TRBV10-3 and TRBJ2-7; D is possibly TRBD1 or TRBD2 (5 bases each). V lost 8 bases and J 7 bases, leaving 21 bases between the germline ends. Germline CDR1 reads ENHRY; CDR2 reads SYGVKD. The CDR3 spans 14 residues. CDR3 bases: TGTGCCATCCGCGACCGGGACGGAGCTTTGGAGCAGTACTTC. Translating it yields CAIRDRDGALEQYF.

This clonotype has ten or more counts. The gene calls are TRBV5-1 and TRBJ2-1, with TRBD1 identical over 8 bases. The CDR3 covers 14 residues. Germline assignment: CDR1 SGHRS and CDR2 YFSETQ. V was pared by 4 bases and J by 4 bases, with 4 bases of the junction left unmatched. The CDR3 sequence is CASSPDREYNEQFF. The CDR3 DNA is TGCGCCAGCAGCCCGGACAGGGAATACAATGAGCAGTTCTTC.

V is TRBV12-3 or TRBV12-4 and J is TRBJ1-1; the D is unclear. This CDR3 contains 11 residues. V lost 3 bases and J 11 bases, leaving 10 bases between the germline ends. DNA for the CDR3: TGTGCCAGCAGTTTTATAGGGAGGGCTTTCTTT. Translation: CASSFIGRAFF.

This clonotype was found a few times. The chain carries TRBV6-5 and TRBJ1-1; 8 bases match TRBD1. The CDR3 has 16 residues. Germline V gene sequence: CDR1 MNHEY, CDR2 SVGAGI. J lost 1 base, V lost 8 bases, and 12 bases had no gene match. CDR3 loop: CASGLQGQGANTEAFF. Written as DNA, the CDR3 is TGTGCCAGCGGGTTACAAGGACAGGGCGCGAACACTGAAGCTTTCTTT.

This clonotype showed up many times. The chain is built from TRBV12-3 or TRBV12-4 and TRBJ1-2; D might be TRBD1 (6 bases). Trimming pared 5 bases from V and 4 bases from J, leaving 11 bases between. This CDR3 is built from 13 residues. The CDR3, as DNA: TGTGCCAGCAGTCCGGACAGACCCTATGGCTACACCTTC. Amino acid sequence: CASSPDRPYGYTF.

Worth noting for this clonotype: The junction does not match germline at one end; this may be a read error. The genes are TRBV12-3 or TRBV12-4 and TRBJ2-3; 8 bases align to TRBD2. This CDR3 spans 15 amino acids. DNA for the CDR3: TGTGCCAGCAGTTTAACTAGCGGTAACACAGATTCGCAGTATTTT. As protein: CASSLTSGNTDSQYF.

This clonotype was observed a few times. This chain uses TRBV7-2 with TRBJ2-1; TRBD2 aligns across 8 bases. This CDR3 has 17 residues. J was trimmed by 0 bases and V by 6 bases; bases with no gene match: 10. From germline, CDR1 is SGHTA and CDR2 FQGNSA. CDR3 in amino acids: CASSTAGGTNSYNEQFF. In nucleotides, the CDR3 is TGTGCCAGCAGTACGGCGGGGGGCACTAACTCCTACAATGAGCAGTTCTTC.

V usage is TRBV10-3 and J usage is TRBJ2-7, with D unresolved. Trimming removed 6 bases from V and 4 bases from J, with 7 bases in between. The CDR3 is made up of 11 amino acids. The germline V gene encodes CDR1 ENHRY and CDR2 SYGVKD. In DNA form, the CDR3 reads TGTGCCATCAGCGACGCATACGAGCAGTACTTC. Protein: CAISDAYEQYF.

Only a few counts were recorded for this clonotype. J is TRBJ1-5 and V is TRBV27; the D is unclear. In germline, CDR1 is MNHEY, CDR2 SMNVEV (reference sequence). The length of the CDR3 is 13 residues. The ends were cut back, 2 bases at V and 7 bases at J, with 9 bases in the middle. In DNA form, the CDR3 reads TGTGCCAGCAGTTTAAAGCTGGAACAGCCCCAGCATTTT. Amino acid sequence: CASSLKLEQPQHF.

The chain links TRBV20-1 to TRBJ1-1; D may be TRBD1 (5 bases). The CDR3 has 12 residues. The V gene's germline CDR1 is DFQATT and CDR2 SNEGSKA (reference sequence). V lost 0 bases and J lost 7, with 9 bases in between. The CDR3 DNA reads TGCAGTGCTAGAGACCGACAGCGTGAAGCTTTCTTT. Protein: CSARDRQREAFF.

The gene calls are TRBV5-1 and TRBJ2-7, with D perhaps TRBD2 (5 bases). V was cut by 3 bases and J by 6 bases, with 13 bases left in between. The CDR3 has 13 amino acids. Germline CDR1 SGHRS, CDR2 YFSETQ. This CDR3 is CASSSGGPSEQYV. In DNA, the CDR3 is TGCGCCAGCAGCTCTGGAGGCCCCTCCGAGCAGTACGTC.

The chain joins TRBV18 to TRBJ1-4; D remains unclear. The CDR3 loop spans 11 amino acids. Germline assignment: CDR1 KGHSH and CDR2 LQKENI. With 2 bases removed from V and 8 bases from J, the gap between germline ends came to 3 bases. The DNA for the CDR3 is TGTGCCAGCTCACCAAGGGAAAAACTGTTTTTT. This codes for CASSPREKLFF.

This clonotype was counted only a few times. The V and J genes are TRBV9 and TRBJ1-6; D is uncertain. The CDR3 is 14 residues long. The germline V and J ends were trimmed by 4 bases and 8 bases, with 13 bases remaining between them. Germline V gene lookup returns CDR1 SGDLS and CDR2 YYNGEE. The CDR3 region has the DNA TGTGCCAGCAGCCGAGTCGCGGCTGATTCACCCCTCCACTTT. Amino acid sequence: CASSRVAADSPLHF.

This clonotype has more than one count but fewer than ten. The chain is built from TRBV7-2 and TRBJ2-5; tentative D call: TRBD1 (5 bases). Trimming removed 7 bases at V and 3 bases at J, with 12 bases between. There are 13 residues in the CDR3. CDR1 is SGHTA and CDR2 is FQGNSA in the germline V gene. CDR3 sequence reads: CASKLGHEETQYF. The DNA of the CDR3 is TGTGCCAGCAAGTTAGGACACGAAGAGACCCAGTACTTC.

The rearrangement joins TRBV19 to TRBJ1-5; D call uncertain. Trimming removed 7 bases from V and 0 bases from J, with 13 bases in between. The germline gives CDR1 LNHDA, CDR2 SQIVND (reference sequence). This CDR3 contains 15 residues. The CDR3 nucleotides are TGTGCCAGTAAGGAGTCGCCTGTTAGCAATCAGCCCCAGCATTTT. This gives the protein CASKESPVSNQPQHF.

This clonotype was seen many times. The DNA of the CDR3 is TGTGCCAGCAGGGAAGGAGACAGGGAAGCCGGGGAGCTGTTTTTT. This sequence encodes CASREGDREAGELFF. This chain joins TRBV25-1 and TRBJ2-2; 7 bases match TRBD1. With 6 bases clipped from V and 6 bases from J, the junction kept 10 bases outside the gene matches. This CDR3 has 15 amino acids. Per the germline V gene, CDR1 is MGHDK and CDR2 is SYGVNS.

The gene calls are TRBV29-1 and TRBJ2-7; possibly TRBD1 for D (6 bases). Per germline, CDR1 SQVTM and CDR2 ANQGSEA. Trimming removed 6 bases at V and 7 bases at J, with 16 bases between. This CDR3 is 12 amino acids long. The CDR3: CSVAGDLREQYF. As DNA, the CDR3 is TGCAGCGTCGCAGGGGATTTGAGAGAGCAGTACTTC.

The chain employs TRBV7-3 and TRBJ2-2; maybe TRBD2 (5 bases). This CDR3 has 15 residues. Looked up from germline, CDR1 is SGHTA and CDR2 is FQGTGA. V dropped 3 bases and J dropped 5 bases, with 13 bases sitting between them. CDR3 sequence (DNA): TGTGCCAGCAGCTTTACGGCTGGAGGAACCGGGGAGCTGTTTTTT. This gives the protein CASSFTAGGTGELFF.

The rearrangement links TRBV24-1 to TRBJ1-1, with 8 positions matching TRBD1. The trim removed 4 bases at V and 7 bases at J, leaving 4 bases unmatched. There are 13 residues in the CDR3. Germline values: CDR1 KGHDR, CDR2 SFDVKD. The CDR3 protein is CATSDPTGGEAFF. The CDR3 coding sequence is TGTGCCACCAGTGACCCCACAGGGGGTGAAGCTTTCTTT.

The chain uses TRBV3-1 and TRBJ2-1, with TRBD1 matching over 10 bases. In germline, CDR1 is LGHDT, CDR2 YNNKEL (reference sequence). V lost 4 bases and J lost 10; bases outside the gene matches: 7. CDR3 length equals 14 residues. The CDR3 loop is CASSLGQGGIEQFF. The CDR3 region has the DNA TGTGCCAGCAGCCTTGGACAGGGGGGCATCGAGCAGTTCTTC.

The V call is TRBV5-1, the J call TRBJ1-1; D is possibly TRBD1 (6 bases). CDR1 and CDR2 (germline): SGHRS, YFSETQ. The CDR3 has 14 residues. The V end lost 6 bases, the J end lost 1 base, and 13 bases lay between the germline ends. CDR3 DNA: TGCGCCAGCACCCTGGGGACATCGAACACTGAAGCTTTCTTT. Its protein is CASTLGTSNTEAFF.

The chain carries TRBV4-1 and TRBJ2-4; the D gene is possibly TRBD2 (6 bases). Germline V CDR1 and CDR2: MGHRA, YSYEKL. This CDR3 comprises 15 residues. Trimming cost V 4 bases and J 0 bases, with 10 bases left between them. For the CDR3, the DNA is TGCGCCAGCAGCCCCGGACTACTAGCCAAAAACATTCAGTACTTC. Amino acid sequence: CASSPGLLAKNIQYF.

This chain uses TRBV6-2 or TRBV6-3 with TRBJ2-1; D unclear. Trimming pared 1 base from V and 7 bases from J, leaving 2 bases between. CDR1 and CDR2 (germline): MNHEY, SVGEGT. This CDR3 is built from 11 residues. The CDR3 loop is CASSYWNEQFF. CDR3 sequence (DNA): TGTGCCAGCAGTTACTGGAATGAGCAGTTCTTC.

V gene TRBV6-5 combines with J gene TRBJ1-2; no reliable D call. CDR3 size: 15 residues. Trimming left V 0 bases short and J 1 base short, with 9 bases between. Germline CDR1 reads MNHEY; CDR2 reads SVGAGI. CDR3 amino acids: CASSYSDGRNYGYTF. DNA of the CDR3: TGTGCCAGCAGTTACTCGGACGGGCGTAACTATGGCTACACCTTC.

This clonotype was counted only a few times. The V and J genes are TRBV5-6 and TRBJ2-3, with D perhaps assigned TRBD1 or TRBD2 (6 bases each). The CDR3 covers 12 residues. V was trimmed by 4 bases and J by 9 bases, leaving 12 bases between them. Germline CDR1 and CDR2: SGHDT and YYEEEE. The CDR3 here is CASSRLGGTQYF. The CDR3 bases are TGTGCCAGCAGCCGACTCGGGGGCACGCAGTATTTT.